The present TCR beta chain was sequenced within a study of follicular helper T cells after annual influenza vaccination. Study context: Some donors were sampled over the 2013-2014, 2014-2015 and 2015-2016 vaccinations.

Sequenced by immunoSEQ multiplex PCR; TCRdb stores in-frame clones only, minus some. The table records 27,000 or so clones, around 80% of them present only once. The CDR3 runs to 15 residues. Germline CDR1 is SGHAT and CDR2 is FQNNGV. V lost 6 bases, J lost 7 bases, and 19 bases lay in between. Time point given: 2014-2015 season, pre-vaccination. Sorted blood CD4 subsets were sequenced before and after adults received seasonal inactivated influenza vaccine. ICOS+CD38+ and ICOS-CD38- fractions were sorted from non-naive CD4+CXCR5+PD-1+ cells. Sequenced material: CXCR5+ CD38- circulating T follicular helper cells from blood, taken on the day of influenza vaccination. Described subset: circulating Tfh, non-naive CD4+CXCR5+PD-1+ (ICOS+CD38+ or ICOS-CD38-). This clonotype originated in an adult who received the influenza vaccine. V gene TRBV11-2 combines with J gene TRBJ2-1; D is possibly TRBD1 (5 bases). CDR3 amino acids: CASRVGQVNINEQFF. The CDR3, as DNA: TGTGCCAGCAGGGTGGGGCAGGTAAATATTAATGAGCAGTTCTTC.